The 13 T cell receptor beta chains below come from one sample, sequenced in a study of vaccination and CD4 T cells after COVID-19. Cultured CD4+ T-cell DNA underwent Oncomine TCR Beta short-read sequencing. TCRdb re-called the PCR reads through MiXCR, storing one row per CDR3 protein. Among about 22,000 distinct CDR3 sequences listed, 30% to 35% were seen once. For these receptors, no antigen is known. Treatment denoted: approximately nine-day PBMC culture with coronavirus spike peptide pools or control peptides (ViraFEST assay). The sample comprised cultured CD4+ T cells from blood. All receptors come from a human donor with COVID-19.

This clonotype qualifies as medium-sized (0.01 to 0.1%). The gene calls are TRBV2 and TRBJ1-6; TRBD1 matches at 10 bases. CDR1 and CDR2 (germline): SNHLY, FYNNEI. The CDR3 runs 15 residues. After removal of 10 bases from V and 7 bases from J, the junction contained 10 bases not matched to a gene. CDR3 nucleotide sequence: TGTGCCAACCAGGGACAGGGGCTTCGGAATTCACCCCTCCACTTT. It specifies CANQGQGLRNSPLHF.

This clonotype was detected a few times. The CDR3 DNA reads TGTGCCAGCAGCTTAACGGCCGGGACAGGGAGCGAGCAGTACTTC. Encoded protein: CASSLTAGTGSEQYF. V usage is TRBV7-3 and J usage is TRBJ2-7; 9 bases agree with TRBD1. Germline CDR1 SGHTA, CDR2 FQGTGA. The CDR3 spans 15 residues. The trim removed 0 bases at V and 6 bases at J, leaving 6 bases unmatched.

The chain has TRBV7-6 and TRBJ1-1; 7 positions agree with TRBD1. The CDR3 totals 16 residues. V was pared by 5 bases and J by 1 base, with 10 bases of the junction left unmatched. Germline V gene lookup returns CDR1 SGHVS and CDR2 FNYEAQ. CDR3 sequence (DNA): TGTGCCAGCAGCATAGATAGACAGGGCGGGAACACTGAAGCTTTCTTT. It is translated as CASSIDRQGGNTEAFF.

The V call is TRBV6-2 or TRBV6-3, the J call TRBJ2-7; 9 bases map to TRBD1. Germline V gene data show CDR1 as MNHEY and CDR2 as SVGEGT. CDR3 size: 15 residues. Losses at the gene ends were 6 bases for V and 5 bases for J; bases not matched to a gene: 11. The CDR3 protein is CASSKGQGFFDEQYF. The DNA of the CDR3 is TGTGCCAGCAGCAAAGGACAGGGGTTTTTTGACGAGCAGTACTTC.

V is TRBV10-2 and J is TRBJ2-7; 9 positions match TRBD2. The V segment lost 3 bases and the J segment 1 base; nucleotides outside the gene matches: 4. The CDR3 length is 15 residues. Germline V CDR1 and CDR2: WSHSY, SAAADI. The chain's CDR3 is CASSEGGGGSYEQYF. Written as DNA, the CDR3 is TGCGCCAGCAGTGAAGGCGGGGGGGGGTCCTACGAGCAGTACTTC.

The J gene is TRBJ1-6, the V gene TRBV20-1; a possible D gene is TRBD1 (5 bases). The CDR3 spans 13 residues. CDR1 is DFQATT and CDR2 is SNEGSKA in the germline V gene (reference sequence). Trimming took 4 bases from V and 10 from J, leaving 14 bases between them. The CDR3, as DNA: TGCAGTGCTACCTGGGGGGTAGGCTCACCCCTCCACTTT. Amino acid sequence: CSATWGVGSPLHF.

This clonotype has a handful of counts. The CDR3 DNA reads as TGTGCCAGCAGTTACTCGCCTTTAGGACAGGGTATCCAGTACTTC. It specifies CASSYSPLGQGIQYF. The chain joins TRBV6-5 to TRBJ2-7; TRBD1 aligns across 8 bases. The CDR3 runs to 15 residues. The V gene end was trimmed by 0 bases and the J gene end by 10 bases; junction bases not matched to a gene: 11. The germline V gene encodes CDR1 MNHEY and CDR2 SVGAGI.

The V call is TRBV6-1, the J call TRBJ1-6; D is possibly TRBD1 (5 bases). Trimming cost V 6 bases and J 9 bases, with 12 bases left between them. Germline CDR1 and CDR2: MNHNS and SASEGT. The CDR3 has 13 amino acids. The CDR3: CASSQGGTSPLHF. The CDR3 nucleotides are TGTGCCAGCAGCCAGGGCGGTACTTCACCCCTCCACTTT.

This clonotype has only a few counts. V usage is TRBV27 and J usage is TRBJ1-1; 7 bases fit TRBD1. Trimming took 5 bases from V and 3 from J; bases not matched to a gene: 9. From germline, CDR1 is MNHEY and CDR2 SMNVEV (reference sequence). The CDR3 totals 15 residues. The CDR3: CASSLLQGRDTEAFF. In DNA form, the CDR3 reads TGTGCCAGCAGTCTGTTACAGGGGCGGGACACTGAAGCTTTCTTT.

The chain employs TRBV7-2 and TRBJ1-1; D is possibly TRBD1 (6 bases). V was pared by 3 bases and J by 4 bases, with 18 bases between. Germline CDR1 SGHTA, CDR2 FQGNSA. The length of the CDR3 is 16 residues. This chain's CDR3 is CASSFGFAGAGTEAFF. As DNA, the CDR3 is TGTGCCAGCAGCTTCGGGTTTGCGGGGGCGGGCACTGAAGCTTTCTTT.

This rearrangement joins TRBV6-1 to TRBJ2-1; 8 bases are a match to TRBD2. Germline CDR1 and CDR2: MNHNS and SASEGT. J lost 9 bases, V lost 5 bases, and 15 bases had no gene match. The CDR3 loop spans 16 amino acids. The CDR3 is CASSIGGANPRGEQFF. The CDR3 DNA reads TGTGCCAGCAGTATCGGGGGGGCCAACCCCAGGGGTGAGCAGTTCTTC.

The CDR3 nucleotides are TGTGCCAGCAGCTATACCGGGACAAAAGGGGAAAAACTGTTTTTT. It encodes CASSYTGTKGEKLFF. This sequence joins TRBV7-9 and TRBJ1-4, with D perhaps TRBD1 (6 bases). This CDR3 is 15 amino acids long. The V end lost 4 bases, the J end lost 8 bases, and 17 bases lay between the germline ends. Germline V CDR1 and CDR2: SEHNR, FQNEAQ (reference sequence).

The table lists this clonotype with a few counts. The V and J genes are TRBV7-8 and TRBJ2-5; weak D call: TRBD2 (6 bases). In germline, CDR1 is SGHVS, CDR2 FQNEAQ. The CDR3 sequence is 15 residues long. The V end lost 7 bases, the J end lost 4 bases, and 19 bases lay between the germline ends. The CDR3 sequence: CASTRQRAPLETQYF. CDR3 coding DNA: TGTGCCAGCACCCGACAGCGGGCCCCACTAGAGACCCAGTACTTC. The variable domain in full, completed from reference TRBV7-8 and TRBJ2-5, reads GAGVSQSPRYKVAKRGQDVALRCDPISGHVSLFWYQQALGQGPEFLTYFQNEAQLDKSGLPSDRFFAERPEGSVSTLKIQRTQQEDSAVYLCASTRQRAPLETQYFGPGTRLLVL.